The next 5 T cell receptor beta chains were all read from a single sample in a study of type 1 and type 2 diabetes patients. The PCR template was genomic DNA. Amplification of the beta chain CDR3 used 30 forward and 13 reverse multiplex primers. A single record per CDR3 protein comes from TCRdb applying MiXCR to the multiplex PCR reads. The sample records around 300,000 distinct CDR3 sequences, roughly 50% being singletons. The sequenced material came from peripheral blood mononuclear cells (PBMCs). These receptor sequences come from a man between 18 and 29 years old with type 2 diabetes.

This clonotype was counted between two and nine times. The chain links TRBV12-3 or TRBV12-4 to TRBJ1-6; the D is unclear. The germline V and J ends were trimmed by 7 bases and 0 bases, with 10 bases remaining between them. This CDR3 region has 15 residues. CDR3 DNA sequence: TGTGCCAGCACCCAACTTAGCTCCTATAATTCACCCCTCCACTTT. Its translation: CASTQLSSYNSPLHF.

V usage is TRBV25-1 and J usage is TRBJ2-7; perhaps TRBD2 as D (5 bases). The CDR3 consists of 14 residues. V was cut by 6 bases and J by 2 bases, with 14 bases left in between. Germline V gene data show CDR1 as MGHDK and CDR2 as SYGVNS. The CDR3 sequence is CASSFGPGTYEQYF. The CDR3 DNA reads as TGTGCCAGCAGCTTTGGCCCGGGGACCTACGAGCAGTACTTC.

This chain links TRBV20-1 with TRBJ2-1; D may be TRBD1 or TRBD2 (5 bases each). Per germline, CDR1 DFQATT and CDR2 SNEGSKA (reference sequence). This CDR3 spans 15 amino acids. V gave up 5 bases and J gave up 6 bases, with 20 bases separating them. The CDR3: CSAEGTGAGGNEQFF. CDR3 in DNA: TGCAGTGCTGAAGGGACCGGGGCCGGCGGCAATGAGCAGTTCTTC.

CDR3 residues: CASSNPRTSGPTDTQYF. CDR3 nucleotides: TGTGCCAGCAGTAACCCTAGGACTAGCGGCCCCACAGATACGCAGTATTTT. The chain uses TRBV7-3 and TRBJ2-3; 10 bases are shared with TRBD2. Germline trimming cut 6 bases from V and 2 bases from J; bases unmatched to any gene: 11. CDR1 and CDR2 (germline): SGHTA, FQGTGA. CDR3 length: 17 amino acids.

This clonotype was seen a few times. This rearrangement joins TRBV19 to TRBJ2-1, with D hard to call. With 2 bases removed from V and 7 bases from J, the gap between germline ends came to 6 bases. The CDR3 contains 12 residues. Looked up from germline, CDR1 is LNHDA and CDR2 is SQIVND (reference sequence). The chain's CDR3 is CASSIPRNEQFF. CDR3 coding DNA: TGTGCCAGTAGTATACCCCGTAATGAGCAGTTCTTC.